What follows are 14 T cell receptor beta chains derived from one specimen sequenced in a study of metastatic and nonmetastatic thyroid tumors. TCRdb re-called the PCR reads with MiXCR. In the table there are about 6,100 clones, around 33% of which are singletons. Nobody among the patients had been given any treatment before thyroid surgery. Material for sequencing was adjacent normal tissue. These receptors all stem from a male donor with papillary thyroid cancer or a benign thyroid nodule (not recorded which). Some clones in this sample may be carry-over from other donors' samples.

This clone was seen a few times. The chain carries TRBV29-1 and TRBJ2-7; no definite D call. Germline V gene sequence: CDR1 SQVTM, CDR2 ANQGSEA. The CDR3 is 13 residues long. Trimming cost V 7 bases and J 4 bases, with 17 bases left between them. CDR3 sequence: CSARGTTVYEQYF. In nucleotides, the CDR3 is TGCAGCGCCCGAGGCACTACAGTTTACGAGCAGTACTTC.

J is TRBJ2-3 and V is TRBV27; the match to TRBD2 covers 9 bases. With V trimmed by 5 bases and J by 3 bases, 9 bases remained unmatched. CDR1 and CDR2 from the germline V gene are MNHEY and SMNVEV (reference sequence). The CDR3 contains 16 residues. The CDR3 loop reads CASSPERSGGTDTQYF. CDR3 in DNA: TGTGCCAGCAGTCCCGAGAGGAGCGGGGGGACAGATACGCAGTATTTT.

The J gene is TRBJ2-5, the V gene TRBV12-3 or TRBV12-4; 13 bases are a match to TRBD2. V was pared by 8 bases and J by 3 bases, with 12 bases of the junction left unmatched. The CDR3 consists of 17 residues. The CDR3 DNA is TGTGCCAGCGGCACGGGGACTAGCGGGGTAGAGGAAGAGACCCAGTACTTC. The encoded protein is CASGTGTSGVEEETQYF.

V gene TRBV3-1 combines with J gene TRBJ1-2; 10 bases are shared with TRBD1. J was trimmed by 6 bases and V by 1 base; bases with no gene match: 5. This CDR3 has 15 residues. Germline loops: CDR1 LGHDT, CDR2 YNNKEL (reference sequence). In DNA, the CDR3 is TGTGCCAGCAGCCAAGCTCCCGGGACAGGGGATGGCTACACCTTC. It is translated as CASSQAPGTGDGYTF.

The CDR3 DNA reads as TGTGCCACCAGTGACATGCTTAGCTCCTACAATGAGCAGTTCTTC. It translates to CATSDMLSSYNEQFF. The chain is built from TRBV24-1 and TRBJ2-1, with D hard to call. Germline assignment: CDR1 KGHDR and CDR2 SFDVKD. V was pared by 4 bases and J by 0 bases, with 9 bases between. The CDR3 totals 15 residues.

The chain employs TRBV30 and TRBJ1-1; D is undetermined. CDR1 is GTSNPN, CDR2 SVGIG, per germline (reference sequence). V dropped 2 bases and J dropped 2 bases, with 3 bases sitting between them. The CDR3 is 11 amino acids. CDR3 coding DNA: TGTGCCTGGAGTCATAACACTGAAGCTTTCTTT. Its protein is CAWSHNTEAFF.

This chain uses TRBV27 with TRBJ2-5; 7 bases align to TRBD1. J lost 5 bases, V lost 5 bases, and 8 bases had no gene match. CDR3 length: 14 residues. Germline CDR1 and CDR2: MNHEY and SMNVEV (reference sequence). The CDR3: CASSTPTGKETQYF. The CDR3, as DNA: TGTGCCAGCAGTACCCCGACAGGGAAGGAGACCCAGTACTTC.

V gene TRBV20-1 combines with J gene TRBJ1-2; no definite D call. The CDR3 covers 12 residues. With 3 bases removed from V and 3 bases from J, the gap between germline ends came to 8 bases. CDR1 is DFQATT, CDR2 SNEGSKA, per germline (reference sequence). CDR3 DNA: TGCAGTGCTAGTCACGGGGACTATGGCTACACCTTC. Translated, it gives CSASHGDYGYTF.

Comments on this clone: One junction end does not reproduce the germline sequence, and a read error may be involved. J is TRBJ2-5 and V is TRBV12-3 or TRBV12-4, with unresolved D. The CDR3 has 11 residues. The CDR3 region is CAIVLTETQYF. CDR3 coding DNA: TGCGCCATCGTATTAACAGAGACCCAGTACTTC.

There are many counts of this clone. The chain couples TRBV28 to TRBJ2-5; 9 nucleotides match TRBD1. The junction had 10 bases not matched to a gene; V was cut back by 1 base and J by 4 bases. This CDR3 has 17 amino acids. Per germline, CDR1 MDHEN and CDR2 SYDVKM. CDR3 nucleotides: TGTGCCAGCAGTTTATACCCGGACAGGGGCAGGGTAGAGACCCAGTACTTC. It is translated as CASSLYPDRGRVETQYF.

This rearrangement joins TRBV5-1 to TRBJ2-7; the match to TRBD1 covers 7 bases. The germline V gene has CDR1 SGHRS and CDR2 YFSETQ. V shed 0 bases and J 0 bases; nucleotides not matched to a gene: 6. The CDR3 runs to 16 residues. CDR3 in amino acids: CASSLGHRDSSYEQYF. CDR3 nucleotide sequence: TGCGCCAGCAGCTTGGGACACCGGGACAGCTCCTACGAGCAGTACTTC.

J is TRBJ1-2 and V is TRBV30; TRBD1 agrees at 9 bases. CDR1 GTSNPN and CDR2 SVGIG come from the germline V gene (reference sequence). The CDR3 has 15 amino acids. J gave up 4 bases and V 4 bases, and 10 bases lay outside the gene matches. Here the CDR3 reads CAWKDKDRGFYGYTF. CDR3 bases: TGTGCCTGGAAAGATAAGGACAGGGGTTTCTATGGCTACACCTTC.

In this sample, this clone turned up a few times. The chain carries TRBV12-3 or TRBV12-4 and TRBJ1-3; weak D call: TRBD1 (5 bases). V shed 3 bases and J shed 0 bases, with 12 bases lying between them. There are 16 residues in the CDR3. The CDR3 DNA sequence: TGTGCCAGCAGTTTCTGGGACGTTCTCTCTGGAAACACCATATATTTT. It is translated as CASSFWDVLSGNTIYF.

This clone is large (0.1 to 1%) by share. V is TRBV19 and J is TRBJ2-1, with 9 bases identical to TRBD1. Germline V CDR1 and CDR2: LNHDA, SQIVND (reference sequence). The trim removed 1 base at V and 6 bases at J, leaving 4 bases unmatched. CDR3 length: 15 amino acids. The CDR3 loop reads CASSIGTGEVNEQFF. CDR3 nucleotide sequence: TGTGCCAGTAGTATAGGGACAGGGGAGGTCAATGAGCAGTTCTTC.